This is a list of T cell receptor beta chains from one sample in a study of control samples from healthy donors and cancer patients. The repertoire was sequenced with immunoSEQ multiplex PCR; TCRdb's copy has only in-frame clones and lacks some. Among 170,000 or so clones listed, about nine tenths were seen once. The sequencing sample was made of blood. These receptors were taken from a middle-aged woman in good health. The CDR3 runs from the conserved cysteine through the conserved F or W. A D gene is named only where the DNA matches it firmly. Part of the rows lack a size; the others show once, few, many or a class for expanded clones.

v_gene,j_gene,d_gene,abundance,CDR3nt,CDR3aa
TRBV19,TRBJ2-1,TRBD2,-,TGTGCCAGTAGTCGCCTAGCGGGGGGGGGTGAGCAGTTCTTC,CASSRLAGGGEQFF
TRBV6-5,TRBJ1-5,TRBD1,-,TGTGCCAGCAGCCCCGACAGGGCCCCCAATCAGCCCCAGCATTTT,CASSPDRAPNQPQHF
TRBV27,TRBJ1-5,-,-,TGTGCCAGCAGTTTCGGGCCTTTTGAGCCCCAGCATTTT,CASSFGPFEPQHF
TRBV6-5,TRBJ1-2,TRBD1,-,TGTGCCAGCAGTTACTCGGCAGGGGGCGGCTACACCTTC,CASSYSAGGGYTF
TRBV7-9,TRBJ2-5,-,-,TGTGCCAGCAGCTTAGAGGGCCCCCTAAGGGAGACCCAGTACTTC,CASSLEGPLRETQYF
TRBV5-4,TRBJ1-4,-,-,TGTGCCAGCAGCCCCGGGACAACAACTAATGAAAAACTGTTTTTT,CASSPGTTTNEKLFF
TRBV9,TRBJ2-2,-,-,TGTGCCAGCAGCATCACCGGGGAGCTGTTTTTT,CASSITGELFF
TRBV20-1,TRBJ1-1,-,-,TGCAGTGCTAGTTCGGACCAAGCTTTCTTT,CSASSDQAFF
TRBV7-3,TRBJ1-6,TRBD1,-,TGTGCCAGCAGCTTTCGGACAGGGGGAGGATCACCCCTCCACTTT,CASSFRTGGGSPLHF
TRBV5-1,TRBJ2-3,-,-,TGCGCCAGCAGCCGGACTCCGGGGGCCGAAGGCACAGATACGCAGTATTTT,CASSRTPGAEGTDTQYF
TRBV5-6,TRBJ1-3,-,-,TGTGCCAGCAGCTCTGGCAGAGTTCCTGGAAACACCATATATTTT,CASSSGRVPGNTIYF
TRBV6-1,TRBJ1-1,-,-,TGTGCCAGCAGTGAAGTTTTGGGGAACACTGAAGCTTTCTTT,CASSEVLGNTEAFF
TRBV6-5,TRBJ1-5,-,-,TGTGCCAGCAGGCGATCCGATAAACAGCCCCAGCATTTT,CASRRSDKQPQHF
TRBV7-8,TRBJ1-6,-,-,TGTGCCAGCAGCTTAGGGGGACCCCTGAATTCACCCCTCCACTTT,CASSLGGPLNSPLHF
TRBV7-7,TRBJ2-2,-,-,TGTGCCAGCAGCTTAGTGTTGGCCGGGGAGCTGTTTTTT,CASSLVLAGELFF
TRBV5-4,TRBJ1-2,TRBD1,-,TGTGCCAGCAGCTTGGTCCCGCGGGACAGAACAAAATTCTATGGCTACACCTTC,CASSLVPRDRTKFYGYTF
TRBV11-2,TRBJ2-5,-,-,TGTGCCAGCAGCGGGGGACTGAAAGAGACCCAGTACTTC,CASSGGLKETQYF
TRBV2,TRBJ1-2,-,-,TGTGCCAGCAGTGAAGGGGCCCCGAGTTCATATGGCTACACCTTC,CASSEGAPSSYGYTF
TRBV2,TRBJ1-3,-,-,TGTGCCAGCAGAAAGGACGGACTCTCTGGAAACACCATATATTTT,CASRKDGLSGNTIYF
TRBV7-8,TRBJ2-1,TRBD2,once,TGTGCCAGCAGCTTATCGGGGGGGGCCTCCTACAATGAGCAGTTCTTC,CASSLSGGASYNEQFF
TRBV28,TRBJ1-1,-,-,TGTGCCAGCAGTTTAGCGGGGGAGGATGAAGCTTTCTTT,CASSLAGEDEAFF
TRBV18,TRBJ1-1,TRBD1,-,TGTGCCAGCTCAGCGACAGGGGTAGGAGGCGCTTTCTTT,CASSATGVGGAFF
TRBV4-2,TRBJ2-7,-,-,TGTGCCAGCAGCCAAGATTTGGGGGGCTACGAGCAGTACTTC,CASSQDLGGYEQYF
TRBV5-1,TRBJ2-5,-,-,TGCGCCAGCAGCTTGCCGTCCCCCCAAGAGACCCAGTACTTC,CASSLPSPQETQYF
TRBV5-4,TRBJ2-7,-,-,TGTGCCAGCAGCTTGCAGGGGCCGTCCTACGAGCAGTACTTC,CASSLQGPSYEQYF
TRBV6-5,TRBJ1-2,-,-,TGTGCCAGCACCGAGGGCCAGGGCTACACCTTC,CASTEGQGYTF
TRBV10-3,TRBJ1-1,TRBD1,-,TGTGCCATCAGTGCAGACAGGGGGCGCGCTGAAGCTTTCTTT,CAISADRGRAEAFF
TRBV6-6,TRBJ2-7,-,-,TGTGCCAGCAAGGAGGGCTCCTACGAGCAGTACTTC,CASKEGSYEQYF
TRBV18,TRBJ1-5,TRBD1,-,TGTGCCAGCTCACGGGACAGGAATCAGCCCCAGCATTTT,CASSRDRNQPQHF
TRBV7-9,TRBJ2-2,-,few,TGTGCCAGCAGCTACCTGGACAGCGACACCGGGGAGCTGTTTTTT,CASSYLDSDTGELFF
TRBV4-1,TRBJ1-2,TRBD1,-,TGCGCCAGCAGCCAAGATTCGGGGGGACAGGGAATTGTCTATGGCTACACCTTC,CASSQDSGGQGIVYGYTF
TRBV5-1,TRBJ2-1,-,once,TGCGCCAGCAAAGGCACGATTCCGGGGGAGTCGGTGAATGAGCAGTTCTTC,CASKGTIPGESVNEQFF
TRBV27,TRBJ1-2,-,once,TGTGCCAGCAGTTTGTCAGGGTTCTATGGCTACACCTTC,CASSLSGFYGYTF
TRBV10-3,TRBJ2-3,-,-,TGTGCCATCAGTGAGTCGAGACTCGAGCAGTATTTT,CAISESRLEQYF
TRBV6-2/TRBV6-3,TRBJ1-6,-,-,TGTGCCAGCAGCTGGGGGGAGTCGGGGCGGGGTTCACCCCTCCACTTT,CASSWGESGRGSPLHF
TRBV4-1,TRBJ1-4,-,-,TGCGCCAGCAGCCAAGCCCGGGCAGGAGGGAATGAAAAACTGTTTTTT,CASSQARAGGNEKLFF
TRBV14,TRBJ1-1,-,-,TGTGCCAGCAGCCAAGGCCCACGGACTGAAGCTTTCTTT,CASSQGPRTEAFF
TRBV5-1,TRBJ1-2,-,-,TGCGCCAGCAGCTTGGAGAGGATCAACTATGGCTACACCTTC,CASSLERINYGYTF
TRBV14,TRBJ2-6,-,-,TGTGCCAGCAGCCATGAAGGGAAACTAAGCTCTGGGGCCAACGTCCTGACTTTC,CASSHEGKLSSGANVLTF
TRBV6-1,TRBJ2-7,TRBD2,-,TGTGCCAGCAGTGAGGGACTAGCGGGGGATCTCTCCTACGAGCAGTACTTC,CASSEGLAGDLSYEQYF
TRBV5-5,TRBJ2-6,-,-,TGTGCCAGCAGCCACGGGACACTAGGCTCTGGGGCCAACGTCCTGACTTTC,CASSHGTLGSGANVLTF
TRBV28,TRBJ1-1,TRBD1,-,TGTGCCAGCAGCCGGCGGACAGGGCCCCGTGGAGACACTGAAGCTTTCTTT,CASSRRTGPRGDTEAFF
TRBV3-1/TRBV3-2,TRBJ1-1,TRBD1,-,TGTGCCAGCAGCCAAGATATATTAGGACAGGGAGCTTTCTTT,CASSQDILGQGAFF
TRBV11-2,TRBJ2-3,-,-,TGTGCCAGCAGAGCTCCAGCGGATACTAGCACAGATACGCAGTATTTT,CASRAPADTSTDTQYF
TRBV5-4,TRBJ1-2,-,-,TGTGCCAGCAGCTTTGTTAAGGATGGCTACACCTTC,CASSFVKDGYTF
TRBV5-6,TRBJ2-7,TRBD1,-,TGTGCCAGCAGCTCAGGGACAGTATACGAGCAGTACTTC,CASSSGTVYEQYF
TRBV6-2/TRBV6-3,TRBJ1-5,TRBD1,-,TGTGCCAGCAGTGACAGGGGCAATCAGCCCCAGCATTTT,CASSDRGNQPQHF
TRBV18,TRBJ1-2,TRBD1,-,TGTGCCAGCTCACCACCGGGGACAGGGGGCAACTATGGCTACACCTTC,CASSPPGTGGNYGYTF